The 27 T cell receptor beta chains below all came from one sample that was sequenced in a study of early T cells in non-severe SARS-CoV-2 infection. MiXCR, run by TCRdb on the 5' RACE reads, gives a single entry per CDR3 protein. Here the sample spans over 70,000 distinct CDR3 sequences, approximately 15% being singletons. The sample was whole blood. These TCRs come from an adult who was a healthcare worker with PCR-confirmed SARS-CoV-2 infection or an uninfected control (not recorded which).

The chain carries TRBV5-1 and TRBJ2-5; 11 bases align to TRBD2. This CDR3 has 16 residues. V was pared by 5 bases and J by 3 bases, with 9 bases of the junction left unmatched. Looked up from germline, CDR1 is SGHRS and CDR2 is YFSETQ. CDR3 sequence reads: CASSRQTSGDEETQYF. The DNA of the CDR3 is TGCGCCAGCAGTCGTCAGACTAGCGGGGATGAAGAGACCCAGTACTTC.

CDR3 region: CASLGGRARNEQFF. DNA for the CDR3: TGTGCCAGCCTAGGGGGGAGGGCACGGAATGAGCAGTTCTTC. The rearrangement links TRBV7-6 to TRBJ2-1, with D possibly being TRBD2 (7 bases). CDR1 SGHVS and CDR2 FNYEAQ come from the germline V gene. V was shortened by 8 bases and J by 7 bases, with 18 bases between the two germline ends. This CDR3 is built from 14 residues.

This chain joins TRBV29-1 and TRBJ2-1; no definite D call. Trimming stripped 4 bases from V and 0 bases from J, with 10 bases between. The CDR3 extends over 14 amino acids. Germline loops: CDR1 SQVTM, CDR2 ANQGSEA. CDR3 protein: CSVVGGVSYNEQFF. The CDR3 DNA is TGCAGCGTTGTCGGTGGAGTCTCCTACAATGAGCAGTTCTTC.

The chain recombines TRBV6-6 with TRBJ2-5; D ambiguous. V lost 2 bases and J 3 bases, leaving 1 base between the germline ends. CDR3 size: 11 residues. The germline V gene has CDR1 MNHNY and CDR2 SVGAGI (reference sequence). The CDR3 DNA is TGTGCCAGCAGTTACAAAGAGACCCAGTACTTC. Amino acids: CASSYKETQYF.

The sample holds a few counts of this clonotype. V and J are TRBV5-1 and TRBJ2-5; 8 bases agree with TRBD1. The germline V gene has CDR1 SGHRS and CDR2 YFSETQ. Germline trimming cut 4 bases from V and 3 bases from J; bases unmatched to any gene: 8. There are 15 residues in the CDR3. The CDR3 protein is CASSDGTGGEETQYF. As DNA, the CDR3 is TGCGCCAGCAGCGACGGGACAGGAGGGGAAGAGACCCAGTACTTC.

This clonotype occurred many times. The chain is built from TRBV9 and TRBJ2-1, with 8 bases that match TRBD1. This CDR3 region has 15 residues. With V trimmed by 0 bases and J by 5 bases, 4 bases remained unmatched. Per the germline V gene, CDR1 is SGDLS and CDR2 is YYNGEE. In DNA form, the CDR3 reads TGTGCCAGCAGCGTAGATCAGGGGGCTAACAATGAGCAGTTCTTC. As protein: CASSVDQGANNEQFF.

The V call is TRBV29-1, the J call TRBJ2-3; D call uncertain. V lost 4 bases and J 0 bases, leaving 14 bases between the germline ends. The V gene's germline CDR1 is SQVTM and CDR2 ANQGSEA. The CDR3 runs 15 residues. CDR3 in DNA: TGCAGCGTTGCTGATAGATTTACCAGCACAGATACGCAGTATTTT. Protein sequence: CSVADRFTSTDTQYF.

This clonotype occurred a few times. The chain couples TRBV11-3 to TRBJ2-1; TRBD1 matches 10 bases. The CDR3 totals 17 residues. Germline values: CDR1 SGHNT, CDR2 YENEEA. J was trimmed by 3 bases and V by 2 bases; bases with no gene match: 7. The CDR3 nucleotides read TGTGCCAGCAGCTTAAGTGGGGGACAGGGGTTCTACAATGAGCAGTTCTTC. Protein: CASSLSGGQGFYNEQFF.

The CDR3 sequence: CASSTVHEQFF. CDR3 nucleotide sequence: TGTGCCAGTAGTACCGTCCATGAGCAGTTCTTC. The chain links TRBV19 to TRBJ2-1; D remains ambiguous. Germline V gives CDR1 LNHDA, CDR2 SQIVND (reference sequence). This CDR3 is 11 amino acids long. V lost 4 bases to trimming and J lost 8 bases, with 6 bases between them.

This clonotype was seen only a few times. The chain employs TRBV5-1 and TRBJ2-7; TRBD2 aligns across 14 bases. Unmatched junction bases numbered 15, after V lost 4 bases and J lost 0 bases. From germline, CDR1 is SGHRS and CDR2 YFSETQ. The CDR3 runs to 20 residues. CDR3 in DNA: TGCGCCAGCAGCCGAACCGGACTAGCGGGAGGAGCCGTGGGCTCCTACGAGCAGTACTTC. It specifies CASSRTGLAGGAVGSYEQYF.

This chain links TRBV7-9 with TRBJ1-5; D unresolved. Germline-derived CDR1 and CDR2 are SEHNR and FQNEAQ (reference sequence). The V end lost 8 bases, the J end lost 1 base, and 12 bases lay between the germline ends. The CDR3 contains 14 residues. CDR3 nucleotides: TGTGCCAGCGCCGAGGACGGAAGCAATCAGCCCCAGCATTTT. This sequence encodes CASAEDGSNQPQHF.

This clonotype was detected a few times. The rearrangement uses TRBV29-1 and TRBJ2-3; tentatively, D is TRBD1 (5 bases). The V and J ends lost 0 bases and 0 bases respectively, with 16 bases between them. CDR3 length equals 17 residues. CDR1 is SQVTM and CDR2 is ANQGSEA in the germline V gene. The CDR3 sequence is CSVEDSPGQTSTDTQYF. CDR3 nucleotides: TGCAGCGTTGAAGATTCCCCAGGGCAGACTAGCACAGATACGCAGTATTTT.

This clonotype was seen repeatedly, ten times or more. The chain recombines TRBV7-9 with TRBJ2-2; D is ambiguous. The CDR3 is made up of 14 amino acids. V lost 5 bases to trimming and J lost 9 bases, with 16 bases between them. Germline V gene lookup returns CDR1 SEHNR and CDR2 FQNEAQ (reference sequence). This chain's CDR3 is CASSPNDSPRELFF. DNA for the CDR3: TGTGCCAGCAGCCCTAATGACTCCCCCCGGGAGCTGTTTTTT.

In this sample, this clonotype turned up a few times. This sequence joins TRBV12-3 or TRBV12-4 and TRBJ2-5; maybe TRBD2 (5 bases). CDR3 length equals 11 residues. Trimming pared 7 bases from V and 9 bases from J, leaving 12 bases between. CDR3 in DNA: TGTGCCAGCACCTCTTCGGGGTCCCAGTACTTC. Amino acid sequence: CASTSSGSQYF.

This clonotype has a count of ten or more. The chain uses TRBV9 and TRBJ1-6; no definite D call. Germline V lookup: CDR1 SGDLS, CDR2 YYNGEE. The V gene lost 4 bases and the J gene lost 3 bases, with 14 bases spanning the gap. This CDR3 spans 16 amino acids. The CDR3 sequence is CASSPDSGGYNSPLHF. CDR3 DNA sequence: TGTGCCAGCAGCCCTGACTCGGGAGGCTATAATTCACCCCTCCACTTT.

This clonotype showed up just a few times. V is TRBV7-2 and J is TRBJ2-7; 8 nucleotides line up with TRBD2. The J segment lost 6 bases and the V segment lost 1 base, leaving 5 bases of the junction unmatched. Germline-derived CDR1 and CDR2 are SGHTA and FQGNSA. The length of the CDR3 is 14 residues. CDR3 nucleotides: TGTGCCAGCAGCTTAGTAGGGCTAGCGGGCGAGCAGTACTTC. It codes for CASSLVGLAGEQYF.

About this clonotype itself: A read error is likely, as this CDR3 ends without the conserved phenylalanine or tryptophan. The CDR3 DNA reads TGTGCCAGCAGCGCGTCGTCTGGGGAACGGTTTGGAAACACCATATATCTT. Translation: CASSASSGERFGNTIYL. J is TRBJ1-3 and V is TRBV9; D gene ambiguous. In germline, CDR1 is SGDLS, CDR2 YYNGEE. Trimming took 3 bases from V and 3 from J, leaving 19 bases between them. There are 17 residues in the CDR3.

This clonotype was seen only a few times. The rearrangement links TRBV20-1 to TRBJ2-7; 8 bases align to TRBD2. Germline lookup yields CDR1 DFQATT and CDR2 SNEGSKA (reference sequence). With V trimmed by 4 bases and J by 2 bases, 7 bases remained unmatched. This CDR3 region has 14 residues. CDR3 protein: CSAISSGNPYEQYF. Written as DNA, the CDR3 is TGCAGTGCTATTAGTAGCGGGAACCCCTACGAGCAGTACTTC.

At least ten counts were recorded for this clonotype. This sequence joins TRBV2 and TRBJ1-3, with TRBD1 matching over 8 bases. The V gene's germline CDR1 is SNHLY and CDR2 FYNNEI. V was clipped by 4 bases and J by 7 bases; unmatched bases: 9. The CDR3 contains 15 residues. CDR3 loop: CASSVRGTGSNTIYF. The CDR3 DNA follows: TGTGCCAGCAGTGTCCGGGGGACAGGTTCGAACACCATATATTTT.

This clonotype has a count of ten or more. This sequence joins TRBV6-5 and TRBJ2-7; 9 nucleotides agree with TRBD1. The CDR3 consists of 15 residues. Germline lookup yields CDR1 MNHEY and CDR2 SVGAGI. V was clipped by 6 bases and J by 3 bases; unmatched bases: 9. CDR3 amino acids: CASRDPGQGLYEQYF. CDR3 nucleotide sequence: TGTGCCAGCAGGGACCCGGGACAGGGCCTCTACGAGCAGTACTTC.

The chain has TRBV6-5 and TRBJ2-5; TRBD2 matches 8 bases. Germline trimming cut 0 bases from V and 5 bases from J; bases unmatched to any gene: 5. CDR3 length: 15 residues. Germline CDR1 is MNHEY and CDR2 is SVGAGI. This CDR3 reads CASSYSRTGGETQYF. The CDR3 region has the DNA TGTGCCAGCAGTTACTCGAGGACGGGAGGGGAGACCCAGTACTTC.

The rearrangement uses TRBV29-1 and TRBJ2-2, with 13 bases identical to TRBD2. V gave up 7 bases and J gave up 5 bases; unmatched junction bases: 10. CDR1 is SQVTM, CDR2 ANQGSEA, per germline. The CDR3 is 16 residues long. The CDR3: CSARTSGSLLTGELFF. The CDR3 nucleotides are TGCAGCGCCAGGACTAGCGGGAGTCTATTAACCGGGGAGCTGTTTTTT.

This clonotype was observed a few times. The chain is built from TRBV14 and TRBJ2-5; 9 positions match TRBD2. The CDR3 has 19 amino acids. CDR1 SGHDN and CDR2 FVKESK come from the germline V gene. Trimming cost V 1 base and J 5 bases; bases outside gene matches: 17. The CDR3 nucleotides are TGTGCCAGCAGCCAAGCAAAGCGGGAGGCGGTCCTCTTACGGGAGACCCAGTACTTC. Protein sequence: CASSQAKREAVLLRETQYF.

This clonotype was found a few times. V gene TRBV12-3 or TRBV12-4 combines with J gene TRBJ2-2; the D is unclear. The CDR3 contains 13 residues. Trimming cost V 6 bases and J 4 bases, with 9 bases left between them. The CDR3 protein is CASSPTGTGELFF. In nucleotides, the CDR3 is TGTGCCAGCAGCCCGACTGGCACCGGGGAGCTGTTTTTT.

The CDR3 is CSIGDMPPGANVLTF. As DNA, the CDR3 is TGCAGCATAGGGGACATGCCACCTGGGGCCAACGTCCTGACTTTC. J is TRBJ2-6 and V is TRBV29-1, with a possible D match to TRBD1 (6 bases). With 8 bases removed from V and 2 bases from J, the gap between germline ends came to 16 bases. The germline V gene encodes CDR1 SQVTM and CDR2 ANQGSEA. This CDR3 comprises 15 residues.

This chain connects TRBV11-2 to TRBJ2-5; a possible D gene is TRBD2 (5 bases). The CDR3 loop spans 15 amino acids. CDR1 and CDR2 from the germline V gene are SGHAT and FQNNGV. Trimming stripped 4 bases from V and 7 bases from J, with 19 bases between. CDR3: CASSSYLGAEVTQYF. The CDR3 nucleotides are TGTGCCAGCAGCTCCTATCTGGGTGCGGAGGTGACCCAGTACTTC.

This chain links TRBV29-1 with TRBJ2-7; no firm D call. The V and J ends lost 6 bases and 3 bases respectively, with 9 bases between them. The CDR3 spans 11 residues. Germline CDR1 SQVTM, CDR2 ANQGSEA. The CDR3 is CSVTDLYEQYF. The DNA for the CDR3 is TGCAGCGTAACAGACCTCTACGAGCAGTACTTC.